These 21 T cell receptor beta chains originate from one sample sequenced in a study of blood T cell repertoires in COVID-19. Method: immunoSEQ multiplex PCR; TCRdb's copy keeps in-frame clones and lacks some. The sample has some 320,000 clones, 85% seen once. Material for sequencing was PBMCs or T cells enriched from blood (not recorded which). These receptors originate from a woman aged 30 to 39 who had been exposed to COVID-19.

The rearrangement joins TRBV19 to TRBJ1-2, with D tentatively TRBD1 (5 bases). Trimming removed 3 bases at V and 4 bases at J, with 12 bases between. The V gene's germline CDR1 is LNHDA and CDR2 SQIVND (reference sequence). CDR3 length equals 14 residues. CDR3 sequence: CASSIFGQGYGYTF. The CDR3 DNA sequence: TGTGCCAGTAGTATCTTCGGCCAGGGCTATGGCTACACCTTC.

This clone was counted a few times. The V call is TRBV7-2, the J call TRBJ2-1; D possibly corresponds to TRBD1 (6 bases). Looked up from germline, CDR1 is SGHTA and CDR2 is FQGNSA. The CDR3 covers 16 residues. V was shortened by 1 base and J by 6 bases, with 16 bases between the two germline ends. CDR3 sequence reads: CASSLVRTGRGNEQFF. The CDR3 bases are TGTGCCAGCAGCTTAGTACGCACAGGGAGAGGCAATGAGCAGTTCTTC.

This rearrangement joins TRBV11-2 to TRBJ2-5; 9 bases are a match to TRBD2. V shed 1 base and J 6 bases; nucleotides not matched to a gene: 15. Germline lookup yields CDR1 SGHAT and CDR2 FQNNGV. The CDR3 is 18 residues long. CDR3 sequence (DNA): TGTGCCAGCAGCTTAGCTCCGAGTAGTAGCGGGGGCGGGAAGACCCAGTACTTC. Protein sequence: CASSLAPSSSGGGKTQYF. The complete variable domain, with remaining parts taken from reference TRBV11-2 and TRBJ2-5, reads EAGVAQSPRYKIIEKRQSVAFWCNPISGHATLYWYQQILGQGPKLLIQFQNNGVVDDSQLPKDRFSAERLKGVDSTLKIQPAKLEDSAVYLCASSLAPSSSGGGKTQYFGPGTRLLVL.

This chain uses TRBV30 with TRBJ2-1; perhaps TRBD1 as D (5 bases). Trimming took 2 bases from V and 4 from J, leaving 12 bases between them. This CDR3 is built from 14 residues. Germline V gene sequence: CDR1 GTSNPN, CDR2 SVGIG (reference sequence). CDR3 coding DNA: TGTGCCTGGAGTATGCGAAAGGGGTACAATGAGCAGTTCTTC. Translation: CAWSMRKGYNEQFF.

The J gene is TRBJ1-3, the V gene TRBV25-1; 9 bases are a match to TRBD1. The CDR3 loop spans 15 amino acids. Germline V gene data show CDR1 as MGHDK and CDR2 as SYGVNS. V dropped 3 bases and J dropped 0; count of bases not matched to a gene: 0. The CDR3 spells CASSETGGSGNTIYF. The CDR3 DNA sequence: TGTGCCAGCAGTGAGACAGGGGGCTCTGGAAACACCATATATTTT.

CDR3 nucleotide sequence: TGTGCCAGCAGCCGCACAGGGTCCCTTGAAGCTTTCTTT. This codes for CASSRTGSLEAFF. The gene calls are TRBV9 and TRBJ1-1; D is perhaps TRBD1 (6 bases). Germline V lookup: CDR1 SGDLS, CDR2 YYNGEE. This CDR3 region has 13 residues. Trimming removed 4 bases from V and 7 bases from J, with 14 bases in between.

The sample holds one count of this clone. The chain is built from TRBV10-2 and TRBJ1-5, with TRBD1 matching 7 bases. CDR1 is WSHSY, CDR2 SAAADI, per germline. CDR3 length equals 13 residues. Trimming took 5 bases from V and 6 from J; bases not matched to a gene: 4. This chain's CDR3 is CASSLTGTQPQHF. The CDR3 DNA reads TGCGCCAGCAGTTTGACAGGGACTCAGCCCCAGCATTTT.

This clone was counted only a few times. In DNA form, the CDR3 reads TGTGCCAGCAGTTTAAGGGGCCGGGAGAGCAATCAGCCCCAGCATTTT. Translated: CASSLRGRESNQPQHF. The chain links TRBV27 to TRBJ1-5, with D maybe TRBD1 (5 bases). The CDR3 has 16 amino acids. In germline, CDR1 is MNHEY, CDR2 SMNVEV (reference sequence). The ends were cut back, 2 bases at V and 1 base at J, with 12 bases in the middle.

The chain is built from TRBV5-1 and TRBJ1-1; no firm D call. V lost 4 bases and J lost 0, with 13 bases in between. CDR1 and CDR2 from the germline V gene are SGHRS and YFSETQ. The CDR3 has 15 amino acids. CDR3 bases: TGCGCCAGCAGCCTGGATAGAATCATGAACACTGAAGCTTTCTTT. Amino acids: CASSLDRIMNTEAFF.

The chain combines TRBV13 with TRBJ2-1; a weak D match, TRBD2 (7 bases). Germline CDR1 is PRHDT and CDR2 is FYEKMQ (reference sequence). This CDR3 has 16 residues. Trimming pared 1 base from V and 0 bases from J, leaving 10 bases between. The CDR3 DNA reads as TGTGCCAGCAGCTTAGAGGGGGGGAGCTCCTACAATGAGCAGTTCTTC. Translated, it gives CASSLEGGSSYNEQFF.

The chain's CDR3 is CASSISGGAYNEQFF. In DNA form, the CDR3 reads TGTGCCAGCAGCATCAGCGGGGGGGCTTACAATGAGCAGTTCTTC. V gene TRBV11-1 combines with J gene TRBJ2-1; 10 bases are a match to TRBD2. The germline gives CDR1 SGHAT, CDR2 FQDESV (reference sequence). The J segment lost 4 bases and the V segment lost 5 bases, leaving 5 bases of the junction unmatched. The length of the CDR3 is 15 residues.

This chain links TRBV5-1 with TRBJ1-6; 7 nucleotides match TRBD1. The CDR3 sequence is 12 residues long. The V gene's germline CDR1 is SGHRS and CDR2 YFSETQ. Unmatched junction bases numbered 3, after V lost 6 bases and J lost 9 bases. The chain's CDR3 is CASKAGGSPLHF. The CDR3 DNA follows: TGCGCCAGCAAAGCAGGGGGTTCACCCCTCCACTTT.

In regard to this clone: One junction end disagrees with the germline gene, perhaps due to a read error. The rearrangement joins TRBV28 to TRBJ2-1; 10 nucleotides agree with TRBD2. Germline V CDR1 and CDR2: MDHEN, SYDVKM. This CDR3 spans 13 amino acids. The CDR3 region is CASSIPSGRAEIF. For the CDR3, the DNA is TGTGCCAGCAGTATCCCAAGCGGGAGGGCCGAGATCTTC.

This clone was detected only once. This chain joins TRBV11-2 and TRBJ2-1; 8 nucleotides align to TRBD1. The germline CDR1 and CDR2 sequences are SGHAT and FQNNGV. V lost 5 bases, J lost 4 bases, and 4 bases stayed unmatched. The CDR3 has 14 residues. The CDR3 spells CASSIRTGYNEQFF. In DNA, the CDR3 is TGTGCCAGCAGCATAAGGACAGGGTACAATGAGCAGTTCTTC.

This clone showed up just once. This rearrangement joins TRBV13 to TRBJ2-1; 9 bases agree with TRBD1. J gave up 9 bases and V 5 bases, and 8 bases lay outside the gene matches. CDR1 and CDR2 from the germline V gene are PRHDT and FYEKMQ (reference sequence). The length of the CDR3 is 14 residues. The CDR3 nucleotides read TGTGCCAGCAGCCTTACAGGGGGCGATGGTGAGCAGTTCTTC. This sequence encodes CASSLTGGDGEQFF.

This clone has only one observation. V is TRBV18 and J is TRBJ2-1, with 8 positions matching TRBD2. The CDR3 is made up of 15 amino acids. J was trimmed by 6 bases and V by 4 bases; bases with no gene match: 8. Germline V gene lookup returns CDR1 KGHSH and CDR2 LQKENI. CDR3 in DNA: TGTGCCAGCTCACTTCGGGAGGGGGTTCTCAATGAGCAGTTCTTC. It specifies CASSLREGVLNEQFF. The whole variable domain, remainder taken from reference TRBV18 and TRBJ2-1, is NAGVMQNPRHLVRRRGQEARLRCSPMKGHSHVYWYRQLPEEGLKFMVYLQKENIIDESGMPKERFSAEFPKEGPSILRIQQVVRGDSAAYFCASSLREGVLNEQFFGPGTRLTVL.

The chain combines TRBV18 with TRBJ1-4, with D possibly TRBD1 on 6 matching bases. V lost 4 bases and J lost 7, with 19 bases in between. Germline V lookup: CDR1 KGHSH, CDR2 LQKENI. The CDR3 is 16 residues long. The CDR3: CASSRTSARGGEKLFF. The CDR3, as DNA: TGTGCCAGCTCACGCACTTCGGCCAGGGGTGGTGAAAAACTGTTTTTT.

This sequence joins TRBV6-5 and TRBJ2-2, with 7 bases aligning to TRBD1. Looked up from germline, CDR1 is MNHEY and CDR2 is SVGAGI. CDR3 size: 14 residues. After removal of 5 bases from V and 3 bases from J, the junction contained 3 bases not matched to a gene. CDR3: CASSRQGYTGELFF. The CDR3 DNA sequence: TGTGCCAGCAGTCGACAGGGTTACACCGGGGAGCTGTTTTTT.

The chain has TRBV16 and TRBJ1-2; D is unresolved. This CDR3 is built from 14 residues. Germline V lookup: CDR1 KGHSY, CDR2 FQNENV. V lost 6 bases to trimming and J lost 2 bases, with 13 bases between them. CDR3 in DNA: TGTGCCAGCAGTCAAACTGCGAAGAACTATGGCTACACCTTC. Protein sequence: CASSQTAKNYGYTF.

The V call is TRBV28, the J call TRBJ2-2; 14 bases map to TRBD2. This CDR3 spans 17 amino acids. Germline V gives CDR1 MDHEN, CDR2 SYDVKM. J lost 8 bases, V lost 5 bases, and 10 bases had no gene match. The CDR3 DNA is TGTGCCAGCAGTCCCCCGGGACTAGCGGGAGCTAAGGGGGAGCTGTTTTTT. Its translation: CASSPPGLAGAKGELFF.

This chain joins TRBV15 and TRBJ1-5; TRBD1 matches 8 bases. The CDR3 totals 16 residues. The V gene end was trimmed by 0 bases and the J gene end by 9 bases; junction bases not matched to a gene: 10. Germline V lookup: CDR1 LNHNV, CDR2 YYDKDF (reference sequence). The CDR3 here is CATSRDRAGGWRPQHF. CDR3 DNA: TGTGCCACCAGCAGAGATCGGGCAGGGGGCTGGAGGCCCCAGCATTTT.